This section outlines one T cell receptor beta chain sequence together with its context. TCRdb keeps only in-frame clones here, not all; method: immunoSEQ multiplex PCR. The table records tens of thousands of clones, 91% of them present only once. This record comes from a study of blood T cell repertoires in COVID-19. V gave up 5 bases and J gave up 5 bases; unmatched junction bases: 15. This CDR3 region has 18 residues. Germline loops: CDR1 PRHDT, CDR2 FYEKMQ (reference sequence). The clonotype was recovered from a man in his fifties or sixties with active COVID-19. Sequencing was carried out using peripheral blood. V and J are TRBV13 and TRBJ2-2; 9 nucleotides agree with TRBD2. CDR3 amino acids: CASSRPGLATRLTGELFF. CDR3 bases: TGTGCCAGCAGCCGCCCGGGACTAGCAACACGACTGACCGGGGAGCTGTTTTTT.